This T cell receptor (beta chain) appears in the sequencing data of a study of beta chain features in type 1 diabetes (dated by TCRdb to 2016 to 2019). A note on the overall study: No differences in mean age, gender distribution, total cell number or subset yield were found between patients and healthy donors. A total of 107,917,701 sorted cells were examined across all samples, and the number of cells per subset was strongly correlated with RNA yield. In the study, TCRB repertoires of sorted circulating CD4+ T cell subsets from recently diagnosed type 1 diabetes patients were compared with those of matched healthy donors. Regulatory and stem cell-like memory subsets were obtained from only 8 patients and about 8 healthy donors, while naive and central memory subsets were obtained from all 30 or so donors. On the study overall, not on this receptor specifically: At VDJ recombination sites, type 1 diabetes patients had fewer insertions and more deleted nucleotides, which implies abnormalities in thymic rearrangement. Naive, central memory and regulatory TCRB repertoires appeared to be more similar among patients than among healthy donors. PCR might favor shorter templates, but patient and control samples were amplified and corrected together, so any skew would affect both groups equally. HLA sub-analyses involved small numbers of individuals, so any influence of HLA type on TCRB rearrangement remained unresolved. A moderate but significant shortening of TCRB CDR3 length was observed in type 1 diabetes patients in all four CD4+ subsets. Because cDNA was sequenced instead of genomic DNA, activated cells with high expression could be over-represented, although the groups did not differ in activation or CD3 levels.

Each donor gave one peripheral blood draw, averaging approximately 0.12 L, which was collected into heparinised tubes. Naive, central memory, regulatory and stem cell-like memory CD4+ T cells were sorted on a BD FACSAria II using a panel including CD45RO, CCR7, CD25, CD127, CD95 and CD27. Every sorted population had a purity above 95%. PBMCs were isolated right away by Lymphoprep density gradient centrifugation and were stained directly, without culture. So that batch effects would be minimized, each experiment stained and sorted samples in pairs, pairing one healthy donor with one patient. Notes on this clone: This clone's antigen is unknown. The input lacks base qualities; no much larger clone sits a single base away.

The germline V and J ends show losses of 7 bases and 16 bases respectively, and no gene match explains 8 bases of the junction. The CDR3, from cysteine to phenylalanine, totals 11 residues. Of the read, only the CDR3 DNA is kept; its 33 bases are in frame from base 1. Looking up the germline V gene yields CDR1 MDHEN and CDR2 SYDVKM. The entire isolated RNA was reverse transcribed using the High Capacity cDNA Reverse Transcription Kit, and thus expressed TCRB transcripts were sequenced. Naive, central memory and regulatory T cell samples underwent deep immunoSEQ sequencing, averaging roughly 3.5 million total reads per sample. Sorted cells were lysed in RLT buffer and RNA was extracted with DNase-treated RNeasy Micro or Mini kits, depending on cell number. To prevent cross-contamination, every cell subset was processed on its own, while patient and healthy donor samples were processed together. The immunoSEQ multiplex PCR was used to amplify TCRB sequences from cDNA, generating 87-bp fragments that spanned the CDR3 region. Sequencing of the amplicons was performed on the Illumina HiSeq platform. The authors processed their data as follows. Synthetic template baselines were used to correct PCR bias computationally, reads within Hamming distance 2 were collapsed together, and singletons that could not be merged were discarded. Reads were aligned to IMGT to assign V, D and J genes, CDR3 length, and insertions or deletions at six rearrangement sites. Clonotype counts were normalized to sorted cell number within each subset before computing true diversity and Gini coefficients with the tcR R package. Repertoire sharing was quantified using the overlap coefficient calculated on TCRB nucleotide sequences. As a proxy for the pre-selection repertoire, out-of-frame TCRB sequences from naive cells were analyzed. In TCRdb, the immuneACCESS table is reduced to in-frame sequences with V and J assigned. These tables do not hold every clone; where another copy was compared, an unresolved V gene accounts for under half, and the others remain unexplained. The V and J calls and clone size come from that table; D and trimming were worked out from the DNA. For this sample there are 640,000 or so clones; roughly 12% appear just once. Jointly, the top ten make up about 0.02% of the sample.

The rearranged segments are TRBV28 and TRBJ2-1; 9 middle bases align to TRBD1. The source is a man younger than 30 with type 1 diabetes. Sequenced sample: naive CD4+ T cells from blood. The cell subset or site label here, explained by the study, means: true naive CD4+ T cells. The sequenced DNA: TGTGCCAGCACCCCCGGGACAGGGTGCTTCTTC. Its translation reads: CASTPGTGCFF. With the portions outside the CDR3 filled from the reference TRBV28 and TRBJ2-1 genes, the complete variable region becomes DVKVTQSSRYLVKRTGEKVFLECVQDMDHENMFWYRQDPGLGLRLIYFSYDVKMKEKGDIPEGYSVSREKKERFSLILESASTNQTSMYLCASTPGTGCFFGPGTRLTVL.